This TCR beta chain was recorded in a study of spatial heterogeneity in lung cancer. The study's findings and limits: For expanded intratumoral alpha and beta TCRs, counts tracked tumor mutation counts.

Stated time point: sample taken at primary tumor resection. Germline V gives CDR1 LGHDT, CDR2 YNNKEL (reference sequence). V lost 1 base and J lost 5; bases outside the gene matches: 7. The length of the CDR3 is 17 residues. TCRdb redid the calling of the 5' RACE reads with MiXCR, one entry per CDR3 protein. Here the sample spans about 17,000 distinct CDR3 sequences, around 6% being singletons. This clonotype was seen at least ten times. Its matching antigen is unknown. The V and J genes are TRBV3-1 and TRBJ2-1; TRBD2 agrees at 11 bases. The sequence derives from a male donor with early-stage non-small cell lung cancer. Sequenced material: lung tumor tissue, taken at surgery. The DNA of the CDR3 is TGTGCCAGCAGCCAAGTCCCTAGCGGGGGGCTACACAATGAGCAGTTCTTC. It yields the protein CASSQVPSGGLHNEQFF.